This TCR beta chain was documented in a study of identical twins. A universal primer binding site was introduced by template switching. The final cDNA contained unique molecular identifiers. TCRdb re-analysed the 5' RACE reads in MiXCR, keeping a single row per CDR3 protein. The sample carries fewer than 800,000 distinct CDR3 sequences, under 8.5% recorded once. General observations from the study: Among monozygotic twins, out-of-frame TCR alpha sharing exceeded what models predicted.

This clonotype was seen once. Its target is not known. These data also formed part of another study, on yellow fever vaccine responses in identical twins.

The receptor's source is a woman younger than 30 in good health. Sequenced sample: PBMCs.

CDR3: CASSLVTGRANYNEQFF. The CDR3 bases are TGTGCCAGCAGCTTAGTGACCGGGAGGGCTAACTACAATGAGCAGTTCTTC. The chain links TRBV7-6 to TRBJ2-1; 8 positions match TRBD2. Germline V lookup: CDR1 SGHVS, CDR2 FNYEAQ. Unmatched junction bases numbered 8, after V lost 1 base and J lost 3 bases. This CDR3 has 17 residues.